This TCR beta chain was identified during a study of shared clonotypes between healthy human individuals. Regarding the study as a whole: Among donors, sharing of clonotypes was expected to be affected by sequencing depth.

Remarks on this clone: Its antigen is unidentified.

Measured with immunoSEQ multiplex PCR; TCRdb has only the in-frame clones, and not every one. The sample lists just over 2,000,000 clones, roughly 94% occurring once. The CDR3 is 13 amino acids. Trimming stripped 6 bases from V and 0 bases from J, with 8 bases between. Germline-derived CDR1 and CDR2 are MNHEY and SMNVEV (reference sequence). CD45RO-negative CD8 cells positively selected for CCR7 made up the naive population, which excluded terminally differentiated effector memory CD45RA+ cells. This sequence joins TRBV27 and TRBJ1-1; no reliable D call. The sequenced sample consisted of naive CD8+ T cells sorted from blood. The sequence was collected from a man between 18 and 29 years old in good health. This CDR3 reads CASSRELNTEAFF. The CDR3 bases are TGTGCCAGCAGCCGCGAACTGAACACTGAAGCTTTCTTT.